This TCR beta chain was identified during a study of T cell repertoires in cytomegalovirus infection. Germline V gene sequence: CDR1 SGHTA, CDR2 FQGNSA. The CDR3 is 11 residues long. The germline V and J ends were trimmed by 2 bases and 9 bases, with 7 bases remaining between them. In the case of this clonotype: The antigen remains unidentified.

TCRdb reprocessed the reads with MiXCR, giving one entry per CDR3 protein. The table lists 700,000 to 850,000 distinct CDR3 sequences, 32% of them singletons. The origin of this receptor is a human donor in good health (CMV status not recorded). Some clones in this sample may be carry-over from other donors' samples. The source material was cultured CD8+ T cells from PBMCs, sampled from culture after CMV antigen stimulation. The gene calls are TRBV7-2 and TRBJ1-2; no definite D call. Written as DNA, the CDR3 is TGTGCCAGCAGCTTAAGGTTATGCTACACCTTC. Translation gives CASSLRLCYTF. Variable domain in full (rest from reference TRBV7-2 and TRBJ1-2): GAGVSQSPSNKVTEKGKDVELRCDPISGHTALYWYRQSLGQGLEFLIYFQGNSAPDKSGLPSDRFSAERTGGSVSTLTIQRTQQEDSAVYLCASSLRLCYTFGSGTRLTVV.